This paragraph reports one TCR beta chain. The antigen remains unidentified. This specimen belongs to a study of cytomegalovirus exposure and HLA in healthy donors. Germline lookup yields CDR1 MNHEY and CDR2 SVGAGI. This CDR3 has 12 residues. The V and J ends lost 5 bases and 5 bases respectively, with 9 bases between them. PCR involved 60 Vbeta and 13 Jbeta primers. Assay: immunoSEQ multiplex PCR; the TCRdb copy retains only in-frame clones and omits some. Of fewer than 250,000 clones listed, 78% are singletons. Study conclusions and caveats: Most TCR beta V segments were productive about 90% or about 30% of the time in an earlier analysis. A cluster of highly shared sequence variants was likely a sequencing artifact.

This chain connects TRBV6-5 to TRBJ1-2, with D hard to call. This clonotype was sampled from a male donor in good health and CMV-seronegative. The sequenced sample consisted of PBMCs. Here the CDR3 reads CASSARGYGYTF. DNA of the CDR3: TGTGCCAGCAGTGCCCGGGGTTATGGCTACACCTTC.